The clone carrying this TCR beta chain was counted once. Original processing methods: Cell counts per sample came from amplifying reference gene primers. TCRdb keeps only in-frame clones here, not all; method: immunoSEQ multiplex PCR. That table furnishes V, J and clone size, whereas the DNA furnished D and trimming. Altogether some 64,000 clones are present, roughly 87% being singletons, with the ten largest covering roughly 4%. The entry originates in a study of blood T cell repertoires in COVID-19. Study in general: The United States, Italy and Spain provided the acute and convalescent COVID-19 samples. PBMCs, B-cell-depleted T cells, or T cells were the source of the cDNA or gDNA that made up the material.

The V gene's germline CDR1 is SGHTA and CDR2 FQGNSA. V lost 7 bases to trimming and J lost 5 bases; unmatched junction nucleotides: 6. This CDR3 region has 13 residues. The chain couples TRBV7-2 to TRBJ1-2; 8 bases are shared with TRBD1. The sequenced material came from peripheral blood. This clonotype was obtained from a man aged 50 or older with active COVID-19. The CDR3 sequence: CASTPTGEYGYTF. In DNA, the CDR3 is TGTGCCAGCACCCCGACAGGGGAGTATGGCTACACCTTC.